This T cell receptor (beta chain) was retrieved from a study of cytomegalovirus exposure and HLA in healthy donors. Findings and caveats of the study: A later analysis linked a missense DCLRE1C variant to TCR beta V- and J-gene trimming. Analysis performed later found 16,951 TCR beta sequences associated with HLA alleles at 0.05 false discovery rate.

Comment on this clone: Its specificity is unknown.

CDR1 is MNHEY and CDR2 is SMNVEV in the germline V gene (reference sequence). The CDR3 extends over 20 amino acids. J gave up 4 bases and V 3 bases, and 23 bases lay outside the gene matches. Primers for the PCR totalled 60 Vbeta and 13 Jbeta. The protocol was immunoSEQ multiplex PCR, while the TCRdb copy is restricted to in-frame clones and leaves out a portion. Among about 170,000 clones listed, roughly 79% were seen once. The TCR was taken from a young woman in good health and CMV-seropositive. This chain links TRBV27 with TRBJ2-5, with 7 bases lining up with TRBD2. Sequenced: PBMCs. CDR3 protein: CASSLTANGGMVTVGETQYF. The CDR3 nucleotides read TGTGCCAGCAGTTTGACCGCGAACGGGGGGATGGTAACTGTGGGAGAGACCCAGTACTTC.